These 22 T cell receptor beta chains were all obtained from the same sample, sequenced in a study of T cells in Graves' hyperthyroidism and ophthalmopathy. Authors of the study amplified TCR beta CDR3 regions from RNA transcripts. Primed by the HTBI set, a first-round RT-PCR was run on the TCR CDR3. TCRdb independently ran MiXCR on the multiplex PCR reads; one entry per CDR3 protein. Seen here are a few hundred thousand distinct CDR3 sequences, approximately 15% observed once, and the top ten hold 32%. The sequenced sample was blood. The source is a woman aged 25 to 39 with Graves' hyperthyroidism.

The J gene is TRBJ2-7, the V gene TRBV18; 9 positions match TRBD1. Germline CDR1 is KGHSH and CDR2 is LQKENI. This CDR3 contains 14 residues. Losses at the gene ends were 1 base for V and 7 bases for J; bases not matched to a gene: 5. The CDR3 coding sequence is TGTGCCAGCTCACCACGGGACAGGGTAGGAGAGCAGTACTTC. Its protein product is CASSPRDRVGEQYF.

This clonotype has a count of ten or more. The chain has TRBV28 and TRBJ2-7; 7 bases are a match to TRBD2. With 2 bases clipped from V and 2 bases from J, the junction kept 6 bases outside the gene matches. Germline CDR1 reads MDHEN; CDR2 reads SYDVKM. The length of the CDR3 is 15 residues. The CDR3 nucleotides read TGTGCCAGCAGTTTACTGCTAGCGGCGCCCTACGAGCAGTACTTC. Amino acid sequence: CASSLLLAAPYEQYF.

The chain couples TRBV20-1 to TRBJ2-3; 10 nucleotides match TRBD2. J lost 2 bases, V lost 3 bases, and 8 bases had no gene match. Per the germline V gene, CDR1 is DFQATT and CDR2 is SNEGSKA (reference sequence). The CDR3 runs 16 residues. The CDR3 DNA sequence: TGCAGTGCTAGCATACTCACTAGCGGGAACACAGATACGCAGTATTTT. This codes for CSASILTSGNTDTQYF.

As to this clonotype: A read error is possible here, since a much larger clone lies one base away. Without the conserved terminal phenylalanine or tryptophan, this CDR3 likely stems from a read error. The rearrangement joins TRBV5-8 to TRBJ2-5; D is tentatively TRBD1 or TRBD2 (5 bases each). Trimming stripped 0 bases from V and 2 bases from J, with 11 bases between. In germline, CDR1 is SGHTS, CDR2 YDEGEE. The CDR3 loop spans 15 amino acids. The CDR3 is CASSLGAGAQETQYS. The CDR3 bases are TGTGCCAGCAGCTTGGGGGCCGGGGCGCAAGAGACCCAGTACTCC.

The table lists this clonotype with many counts. The V call is TRBV2, the J call TRBJ2-7, with D uncertain. Germline V gene lookup returns CDR1 SNHLY and CDR2 FYNNEI. Trimming took 7 bases from V and 4 from J, leaving 5 bases between them. The CDR3 contains 10 residues. In DNA, the CDR3 is TGTGCCAGCAATCGATACGAGCAGTACTTC. Translation gives CASNRYEQYF.

This clonotype was observed a few times. The V gene is TRBV4-1, the J gene TRBJ2-4; D remains unclear. Germline V gene sequence: CDR1 MGHRA, CDR2 YSYEKL. CDR3 length equals 16 residues. Trimming took 0 bases from V and 0 from J, leaving 9 bases between them. The CDR3 region has the DNA TGCGCCAGCAGCCAAGAATCCGGGTTAGCCAAAAACATTCAGTACTTC. This gives the protein CASSQESGLAKNIQYF.

In this sample, this clonotype turned up many times. V and J are TRBV11-2 and TRBJ2-1; 8 bases align to TRBD2. The germline CDR1 and CDR2 sequences are SGHAT and FQNNGV. Losses at the gene ends were 2 bases for V and 7 bases for J; bases not matched to a gene: 16. There are 18 residues in the CDR3. In DNA, the CDR3 is TGTGCCAGCAGCTTAACTGGCGGGAGGATGATATACCTGAATGAGCAGTTCTTC. Amino acids: CASSLTGGRMIYLNEQFF.

There are many counts of this clonotype. The rearrangement links TRBV28 to TRBJ1-2, with 9 positions matching TRBD1. Germline V gene lookup returns CDR1 MDHEN and CDR2 SYDVKM. V was clipped by 2 bases and J by 7 bases; unmatched bases: 8. This CDR3 spans 15 amino acids. The CDR3 sequence is CASSLPRGQGSGYTF. DNA of the CDR3: TGTGCCAGCAGTTTACCTAGGGGACAGGGCAGTGGCTACACCTTC.

This clonotype has ten or more counts. The J gene is TRBJ1-2, the V gene TRBV18; D not resolved. This CDR3 spans 15 amino acids. Germline V gene lookup returns CDR1 KGHSH and CDR2 LQKENI. V lost 4 bases and J 2 bases, leaving 14 bases between the germline ends. The CDR3 sequence: CASSQGGRENYGYTF. In DNA form, the CDR3 reads TGTGCCAGCTCACAGGGAGGGAGAGAGAACTATGGCTACACCTTC.

This CDR3 reads CASSLARRVYNEQFF. In DNA, the CDR3 is TGTGCCAGCAGTTTAGCCCGGCGGGTCTACAATGAGCAGTTCTTC. This chain links TRBV12-3 or TRBV12-4 with TRBJ2-1; TRBD2 might be the D (5 bases). V dropped 0 bases and J dropped 3 bases, with 9 bases sitting between them. The CDR3 contains 15 residues.

CDR3 DNA: TGTGCCAGCAGCTTATACAGGGGTGGGAGCAATCAGCCCCAGCATTTT. This translates into CASSLYRGGSNQPQHF. The V call is TRBV7-9, the J call TRBJ1-5; 7 bases align to TRBD1. The CDR3 has 16 residues. J gave up 1 base and V 2 bases, and 5 bases lay outside the gene matches. CDR1 SEHNR and CDR2 FQNEAQ come from the germline V gene (reference sequence).

This clonotype was counted at least ten times. The chain joins TRBV6-1 to TRBJ2-5, with 7 bases matching TRBD2. The ends lost 4 bases at V and 13 bases at J; junction bases unmatched: 24. In germline, CDR1 is MNHNS, CDR2 SASEGT. This CDR3 contains 17 residues. CDR3 nucleotide sequence: TGTGCCAGCAGTGTTAGCACTGACCGACTAGCATGGGGGGGACGGTACTTC. Its protein is CASSVSTDRLAWGGRYF.

With respect to this clonotype: The conserved phenylalanine or tryptophan normally closing the CDR3 is absent here, so this likely arose from a read error. The chain carries TRBV12-3 or TRBV12-4 and TRBJ2-5; TRBD2 agrees at 9 bases. This CDR3 is 14 amino acids long. This chain's CDR3 is CASSLAGSSETQYL. The DNA of the CDR3 is TGTGCCAGCAGTCTAGCGGGATCGTCGGAGACCCAGTACCTC.

This clonotype was recorded many times. CDR3 sequence reads: CASSRSGAYEQYF. CDR3 in DNA: TGTGCCAGCAGTCGAAGCGGCGCGTACGAGCAGTACTTC. This sequence joins TRBV6-1 and TRBJ2-7, with D possibly TRBD2 on 5 matching bases. The CDR3 covers 13 residues. V was cut by 5 bases and J by 4 bases, with 12 bases left in between. Germline V CDR1 and CDR2: MNHNS, SASEGT.

This clonotype was counted between two and nine times. V and J are TRBV7-9 and TRBJ2-3; 8 bases map to TRBD1. The J segment lost 3 bases and the V segment lost 7 bases, leaving 6 bases of the junction unmatched. This CDR3 is built from 14 residues. Germline CDR1 reads SEHNR; CDR2 reads FQNEAQ (reference sequence). CDR3 amino acids: CASTPRQGTDTQYF. CDR3 DNA: TGTGCCAGCACCCCGCGACAGGGGACAGATACGCAGTATTTT.

This clonotype appeared a few times. A much more abundant neighbour one base away suggests this may be a read error. The chain couples TRBV12-3 or TRBV12-4 to TRBJ2-1; 9 bases map to TRBD2. J lost 5 bases, V lost 3 bases, and 8 bases had no gene match. The CDR3 loop spans 16 amino acids. CDR3 amino acids: CASSFSGSASHNEQFF. The CDR3 DNA follows: TGTGCCAGCAGTTTTAGCGGGAGTGCGTCCCACAATGAGCAGTTCTTC.

This clonotype was seen many times. The V and J genes are TRBV20-1 and TRBJ2-5; 7 positions match TRBD2. The CDR3 extends over 14 amino acids. V was clipped by 5 bases and J by 10 bases; unmatched bases: 16. Germline-derived CDR1 and CDR2 are DFQATT and SNEGSKA (reference sequence). CDR3: CSAERDAWKVDQYF. The CDR3 DNA reads TGCAGTGCTGAGCGGGACGCTTGGAAAGTGGACCAGTACTTC.

In this sample, this clonotype turned up a few times. V and J are TRBV5-1 and TRBJ2-2; perhaps D is TRBD1 or TRBD2 (5 bases each). The CDR3 consists of 15 residues. In germline, CDR1 is SGHRS, CDR2 YFSETQ. The V end lost 2 bases, the J end lost 4 bases, and 12 bases lay between the germline ends. CDR3 in DNA: TGCGCCAGCAGCTTTAAGTCAGGGAGCACCGGGGAGCTGTTTTTT. Its protein product is CASSFKSGSTGELFF.

The genes are TRBV5-1 and TRBJ2-1, with 14 bases lining up with TRBD2. Germline CDR1 is SGHRS and CDR2 is YFSETQ. The CDR3 is made up of 18 amino acids. The V segment lost 3 bases and the J segment 0 bases; nucleotides outside the gene matches: 5. The CDR3 DNA reads as TGCGCCAGCAGCTCAAGACTAGCGGGAGGGTCCTCCTACAATGAGCAGTTCTTC. Translated, it gives CASSSRLAGGSSYNEQFF.

There are many counts of this clonotype. The chain recombines TRBV27 with TRBJ2-1; 15 positions agree with TRBD2. Germline CDR1 is MNHEY and CDR2 is SMNVEV (reference sequence). Trimming at V came to 6 bases and at J to 9 bases, leaving 6 bases not matched to a gene. CDR3 length: 15 residues. CDR3 sequence (DNA): TGTGCCAGCAGCGGATCGGGACTAGCGGGGGGTGAGCAGTTCTTC. Its protein product is CASSGSGLAGGEQFF.

This clonotype came up many times. J is TRBJ2-1 and V is TRBV11-2; no firm D call. Germline CDR1 is SGHAT and CDR2 is FQNNGV. V was cut by 3 bases and J by 4 bases, with 19 bases left in between. CDR3 length: 17 residues. Written as DNA, the CDR3 is TGTGCCAGCAGCTTTAAGATTACGGCGCGAGGTTACAATGAGCAGTTCTTC. Translating gives CASSFKITARGYNEQFF.

The gene calls are TRBV20-1 and TRBJ2-5, with a tentative D call TRBD2 (6 bases). The CDR3 length is 15 residues. V was pared by 5 bases and J by 5 bases, with 21 bases between. Germline V CDR1 and CDR2: DFQATT, SNEGSKA (reference sequence). The CDR3 DNA follows: TGCAGTGCTGTGTCTGGGTCGGGAGCTGGTGAGACCCAGTACTTC. Its translation is CSAVSGSGAGETQYF.